Listed below are T cell receptor beta chains from one sample, sequenced in a study of cytomegalovirus exposure and HLA in healthy donors. Clones were sequenced by immunoSEQ multiplex PCR, and TCRdb holds only the in-frame ones, with some missing. The data hold 180,000 or so clones, with 70% to 85% observed a single time. Sequencing used PBMCs. The receptors shown here come from a boy younger than 10 in good health and CMV-seronegative. Both conserved end residues are part of each CDR3. D genes are given only for firm matches. Size is omitted from some rows. Given values are once, few, many or a class for expanded clones.

>TRBV4-2|TRBJ2-7|-|-
TGTGCCAGCAGCCAAGGGGGGCCCGCCTACGAGCAGTACTTC
CASSQGGPAYEQYF
>TRBV7-9|TRBJ1-5|once|-
TGTGCCAGCAGCTTATGGGGACAAGAAGGTCAGCCCCAGCATTTT
CASSLWGQEGQPQHF
>TRBV4-2|TRBJ1-2|-|-
TGTGCCAGCAGCCCCCGCGCGGGGGGTGGCTACACCTTC
CASSPRAGGGYTF
>TRBV19|TRBJ2-1|-|TRBD2
TGTGCCAGTAGTACTTTAGCGGGGGTCAATGAGCAGTTCTTC
CASSTLAGVNEQFF
>TRBV2|TRBJ1-6|-|-
TGTGCCAGCAGGGCAGAGGATTCACCCCTCCACTTT
CASRAEDSPLHF
>TRBV4-1|TRBJ1-2|-|-
TGCGCCAGCAGCCAAGACCCCGGGAGGGGGTTCGGCTACACCTTC
CASSQDPGRGFGYTF
>TRBV7-2|TRBJ2-3|once|-
TGTGCCAGCAGCTTAAGCGGGCACACAGATACGCAGTATTTT
CASSLSGHTDTQYF
>TRBV6-5|TRBJ1-2|-|-
TGTGCCAGCAGCATGGGGGCTGGCTATGGCTACACCTTC
CASSMGAGYGYTF
>TRBV10-3|TRBJ2-5|few|TRBD2
TGTGCCATCAGTGAGTCTCTGGGTAGCGGGGGGATAGAGACCCAGTACTTC
CAISESLGSGGIETQYF
>TRBV5-6|TRBJ1-1|-|TRBD1
TGTGCCAGCAGCAGGGACAGGGGAGGGACTGAAGCTTTCTTT
CASSRDRGGTEAFF
>TRBV9|TRBJ1-2|-|-
TGTGCCAGCAGCGCGGACCCCCGGGAAAACTATGGCTACACCTTC
CASSADPRENYGYTF
>TRBV9|TRBJ1-2|few|-
TGTGCCAGCAGCGAGGGGGGGCCGGCCTATGGCTACACCTTC
CASSEGGPAYGYTF
>TRBV18|TRBJ2-7|-|-
TGTGCCAGCTCACCACCCACAGGGATGGAGGAGCAGTACTTC
CASSPPTGMEEQYF
>TRBV7-8|TRBJ2-1|-|TRBD1
TGTGCCAGCAGTTTACCGGGACAGGGCTACAATGAGCAGTTCTTC
CASSLPGQGYNEQFF
>TRBV6-5|TRBJ1-2|-|-
TGTGCCAGCACTAAGGACAGAATGGGGAACTATGGCTACACCTTC
CASTKDRMGNYGYTF
>TRBV9|TRBJ2-3|-|TRBD1
TGTGCCAGCAGCGCCCGGGACAGCCTTTCTGATACGCAGTATTTT
CASSARDSLSDTQYF
>TRBV4-3|TRBJ2-3|-|TRBD1
TGCGCCAGCAGCCCGCAGGGGACAGACCTAATAGATACGCAGTATTTT
CASSPQGTDLIDTQYF
>TRBV7-6|TRBJ2-2|-|TRBD2
TGTGCCAGCAGCTTACCTAGCGGGGGGGCGGGACCCCTCCTCCGGCGCACCGGGGAGCTGTTTTTT
CASSLPSGGAGPLLRRTGELFF
>TRBV4-3|TRBJ2-3|once|TRBD2
TGCGCCAGCAGCCTGGGAGGCGGGGGGAGGTACACAGATACGCAGTATTTT
CASSLGGGGRYTDTQYF